Sequencing of this T cell receptor (beta chain) was carried out in a study of monozygotic twins with inflammatory bowel disease. General observations from the study: Reduced clonotype sharing with other individuals was observed in IBD patients relative to healthy twins, especially with disease activity. IBD patients had lower TCRbeta diversity (inverse Simpson) than healthy co-twins.

Points on this clonotype: What it binds is not known.

UMIs containing a 6-nucleotide sample barcode were added via template switching. From the 5' RACE reads, TCRdb lists one entry per CDR3 protein and no DNA. The table gives some 150,000 distinct CDR3 sequences; the top ten clones make up 2% to 3% of it. The sample comprised blood. The TCR sequence derives from a human donor with ulcerative colitis or Crohn's disease, or a healthy co-twin of an affected twin (not recorded which).

The CDR3 loop reads CASSPEGVIADTQYF. The chain has TRBV6-1 and TRBJ2-3; TCRdb's assignment of TRBD1 cannot be checked, as there is no DNA. The CDR3 covers 15 residues. In germline, CDR1 is MNHNS, CDR2 SASEGT.